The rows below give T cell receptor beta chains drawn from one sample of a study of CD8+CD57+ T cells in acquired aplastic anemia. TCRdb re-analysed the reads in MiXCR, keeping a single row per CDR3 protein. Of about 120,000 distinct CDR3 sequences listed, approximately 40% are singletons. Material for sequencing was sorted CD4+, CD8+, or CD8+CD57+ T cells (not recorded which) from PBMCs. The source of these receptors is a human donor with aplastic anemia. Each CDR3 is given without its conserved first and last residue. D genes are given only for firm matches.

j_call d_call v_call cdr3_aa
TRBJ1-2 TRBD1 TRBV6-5 ASSYVGRQGAGGYT
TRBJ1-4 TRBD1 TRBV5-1 ASSTGTGGEKLF
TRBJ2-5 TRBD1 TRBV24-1 ATSDPGTGQETQY
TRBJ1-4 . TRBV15 ATSRGGLGHDGEKLF
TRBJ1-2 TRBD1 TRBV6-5 ASSHGQAAYGYT
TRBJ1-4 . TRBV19 ASSILVATNEKLF
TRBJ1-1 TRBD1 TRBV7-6 ANSKGQNTEAF
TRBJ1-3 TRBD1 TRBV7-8 ASSYGQGRNTIY
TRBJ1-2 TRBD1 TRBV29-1 SVEPTGGRTSYGYT
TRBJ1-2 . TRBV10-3 AAQGKGYGYT
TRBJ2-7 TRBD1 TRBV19 ASGLTGSSYEQY
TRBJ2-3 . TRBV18 ASSPKGGGTDTQY
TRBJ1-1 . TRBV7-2 ASSLAGVAMSTEAF
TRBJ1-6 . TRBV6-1 ATKSGSYNSPLH
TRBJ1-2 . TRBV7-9 ASSLGGGNYGYT
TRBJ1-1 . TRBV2 ASRRKGQTNIEAF
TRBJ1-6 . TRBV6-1 ASNLGGEVEALH
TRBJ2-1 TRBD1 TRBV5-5 ASSSGRGPLEQF
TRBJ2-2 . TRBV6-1 ASRMGGELF
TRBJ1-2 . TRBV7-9 ASSLSDSQPPDT
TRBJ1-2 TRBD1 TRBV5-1 ASRAAHPRGQEGYT
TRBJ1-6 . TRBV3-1 ASSRSDRFNSPLH
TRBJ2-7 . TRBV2 ASSLGGLWDEQY
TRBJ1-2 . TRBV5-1 ASSPYQGRRGAVGYT
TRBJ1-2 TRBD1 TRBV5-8 ASSWDREYGYT
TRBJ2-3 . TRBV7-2 ASSLPGTDTQY
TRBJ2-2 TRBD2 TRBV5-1 ASSRGGGDSYELF
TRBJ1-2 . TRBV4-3 ASSPQRETGYT
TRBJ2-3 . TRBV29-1 SAASMGSGDTQY
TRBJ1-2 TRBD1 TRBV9 ASSVDTGGYGYT
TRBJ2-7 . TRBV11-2 ASSYTGPPSGAYEQY
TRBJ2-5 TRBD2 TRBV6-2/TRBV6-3 AGTKGGGASEETQY
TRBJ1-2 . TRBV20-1 SASGRDYGYT
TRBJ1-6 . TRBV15 ATSRDAGPNGSPLH
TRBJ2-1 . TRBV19 ASSMKRYNEQF
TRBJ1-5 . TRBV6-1 ASRGGQPQH
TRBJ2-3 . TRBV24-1 ATSDLPAASTDTQY
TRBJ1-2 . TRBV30 AWRGDLNYGYT
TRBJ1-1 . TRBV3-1 ASSHDLIEFDTEAF
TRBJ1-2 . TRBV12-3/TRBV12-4 ASKNSKRGPANYGYT
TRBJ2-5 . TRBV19 ASSTFRDKQETQY
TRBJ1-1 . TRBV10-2 ASSGTGTAIRDTEAF
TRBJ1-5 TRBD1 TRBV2 ASSGGQGNQPQH
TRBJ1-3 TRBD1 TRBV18 ASSPATGLSGNTIY
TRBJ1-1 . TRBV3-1 ASSPYPGNEAF
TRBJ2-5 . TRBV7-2 ASSFPSYETQY
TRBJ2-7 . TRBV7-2 ASSSISRFDQY